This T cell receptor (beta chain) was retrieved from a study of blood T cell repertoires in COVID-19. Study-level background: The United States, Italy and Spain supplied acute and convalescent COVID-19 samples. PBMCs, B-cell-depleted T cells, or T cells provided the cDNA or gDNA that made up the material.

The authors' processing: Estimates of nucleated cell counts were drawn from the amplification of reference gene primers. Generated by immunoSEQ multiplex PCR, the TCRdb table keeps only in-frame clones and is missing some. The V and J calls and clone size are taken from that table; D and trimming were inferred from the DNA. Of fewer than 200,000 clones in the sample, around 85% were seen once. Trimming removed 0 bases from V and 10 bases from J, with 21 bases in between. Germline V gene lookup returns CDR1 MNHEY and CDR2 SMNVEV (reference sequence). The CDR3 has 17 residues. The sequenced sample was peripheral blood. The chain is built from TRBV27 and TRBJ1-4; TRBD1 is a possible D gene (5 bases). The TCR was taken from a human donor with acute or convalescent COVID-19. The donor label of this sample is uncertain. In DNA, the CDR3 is TGTGCCAGCAGTTTATCGTTGTTGCTAGGGAGGCAGGGAAAACTGTTTTTT. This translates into CASSLSLLLGRQGKLFF.